This T cell receptor beta chain was captured in a study of blood T cell repertoires in COVID-19. Study overall: The analysed material was cDNA or gDNA that came from T cells, B-cell-depleted T cells, or PBMCs.

Allocation to cohorts depended on clinical history reported by the participants. Trimming pared 4 bases from V and 0 bases from J, leaving 16 bases between. Germline V gene lookup returns CDR1 KGHSH and CDR2 LQKENI. This CDR3 region has 17 residues. Using immunoSEQ multiplex PCR, the repertoire was profiled, and TCRdb retains in-frame clones only, with some absent. This sample carries some 220,000 clones, around 91% of them seen once, and the ten largest clones take under 3.5%. This TCR was recovered from a woman between 18 and 29 years old in a cohort exposed to, infected with or recovered from COVID-19 (not recorded which). This chain links TRBV18 with TRBJ2-1, with D possibly TRBD2 on 6 matching bases. The sample was PBMCs or T cells enriched from blood (not recorded which). The CDR3 loop is CASSQVTGEGSYNEQFF. The CDR3 nucleotides read TGTGCCAGCTCACAAGTAACGGGGGAAGGCTCCTACAATGAGCAGTTCTTC.